This T cell receptor (beta chain) stems from a study of OX40 agonist ivuxolimab in advanced cancers. The study, taken as a whole, reports: Expanded clones were, on average, more numerous among CD8+ T cells than CD4+.

With respect to this clone: Its specificity is not known.

The CDR3 is 12 residues long. V shed 6 bases, J shed 2 bases, and the junction held 2 bases outside the gene matches. CDR1 and CDR2 from the germline V gene are GTSNPN and SVGIG (reference sequence). Assay used: immunoSEQ multiplex PCR; TCRdb lists only in-frame clones, some missing. The table lists under 35,000 clones, approximately 90% of them singletons. The chain links TRBV30 to TRBJ2-7; TRBD1 aligns across 9 bases. The sample in question was CD4+ or CD8+ T cells sorted from blood, obtained in a trial of the OX40 agonist ivuxolimab. The clonotype was recovered from an adult with an advanced solid tumor such as melanoma, head and neck, liver or kidney cancer. The CDR3 loop reads CACTGGPYEQYF. Here the CDR3 DNA reads TGTGCCTGTACAGGGGGCCCCTACGAGCAGTACTTC.